The 2 T cell receptor beta chains listed next were all sequenced from one sample in a study of T-cell reconstitution after alpha-beta-depleted transplantation in children. Preparation of the TCRbeta library used unique molecular identifiers. TCRdb reprocessed the PCR reads with MiXCR, giving one entry per CDR3 protein. The sample includes about 640,000 distinct CDR3 sequences, approximately 15% of them seen just once. Specimen: PBMCs from the stem cell graft donor, collected from the stem cell graft. All receptors derive from a human donor who donated a stem cell graft to a child with acute myeloid leukemia.

The chain links TRBV6-1 to TRBJ2-1; 10 bases line up with TRBD2. Germline V lookup: CDR1 MNHNS, CDR2 SASEGT. The CDR3 length is 17 residues. Losses at the gene ends were 5 bases for V and 9 bases for J; bases not matched to a gene: 16. CDR3 bases: TGTGCCAGCAGTCGACGTCCCAGCGCTAGCGGGGGTGGTGAGCAGTTCTTC. As protein: CASSRRPSASGGGEQFF.

This clonotype was seen only a few times. The chain joins TRBV20-1 to TRBJ2-5; TRBD1 might be the D (5 bases). The CDR3 contains 14 residues. Germline CDR1 and CDR2: DFQATT and SNEGSKA (reference sequence). Trimming left V 6 bases short and J 1 base short, with 15 bases between. The CDR3 loop reads CSALLWGLQETQYF. The CDR3, as DNA: TGCAGTGCCCTTTTATGGGGCCTCCAAGAGACCCAGTACTTC.